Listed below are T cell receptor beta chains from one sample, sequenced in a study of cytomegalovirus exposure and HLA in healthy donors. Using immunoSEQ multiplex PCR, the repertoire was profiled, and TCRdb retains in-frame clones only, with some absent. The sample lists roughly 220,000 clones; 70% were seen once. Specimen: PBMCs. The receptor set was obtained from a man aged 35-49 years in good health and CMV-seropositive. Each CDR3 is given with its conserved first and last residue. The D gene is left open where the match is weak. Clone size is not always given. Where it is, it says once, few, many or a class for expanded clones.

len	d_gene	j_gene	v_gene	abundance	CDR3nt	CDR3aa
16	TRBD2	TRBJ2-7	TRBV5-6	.	TGTGCCAGCAGCCAAGGCGTAGCGGGGGGGTTCAACGAGCAGTACTTC	CASSQGVAGGFNEQYF
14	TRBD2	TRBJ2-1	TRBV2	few	TGTGCCAGCAGTAGCGGGGGGCCAAGGAATGAGCAGTTCTTC	CASSSGGPRNEQFF
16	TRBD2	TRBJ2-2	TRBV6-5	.	TGTGCCAGCAGTTACCGGGGGGTATCGAACACCGGGGAGCTGTTTTTT	CASSYRGVSNTGELFF
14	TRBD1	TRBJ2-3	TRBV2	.	TGTGCCAGCACCTTGGACAGGAGTACAGATACGCAGTATTTT	CASTLDRSTDTQYF
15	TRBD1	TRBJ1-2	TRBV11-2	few	TGTGCCAGCAGCTTCGGCAGGGGGACCCGTCATGGCTACACCTTC	CASSFGRGTRHGYTF
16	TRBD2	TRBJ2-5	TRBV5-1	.	TGCGCCAGCAGCTTGAGATTAGCGGGGGGTGGAGAGACCCAGTACTTC	CASSLRLAGGGETQYF
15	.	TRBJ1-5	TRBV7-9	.	TGTGCCAGCAGCCACACCACGGACACAAATCAGCCCCAGCATTTT	CASSHTTDTNQPQHF
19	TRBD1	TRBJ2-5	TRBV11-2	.	TGTGCCAGCAGCTTAGAAGGGCAGGGGGCAGGTTACGAGGAAGAGACCCAGTACTTC	CASSLEGQGAGYEEETQYF
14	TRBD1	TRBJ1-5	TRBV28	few	TGTGCCAGCCTTTACAGGGGAGGTGGTCAGCCCCAGCATTTT	CASLYRGGGQPQHF
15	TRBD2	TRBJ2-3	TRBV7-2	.	TGTGCCAGCGCCCCCCCGGGGGGTTACACAGATACGCAGTATTTT	CASAPPGGYTDTQYF
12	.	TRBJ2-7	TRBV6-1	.	TGTGCCAGCAATTACAGGGGGGGCGAGCAGTACTTC	CASNYRGGEQYF
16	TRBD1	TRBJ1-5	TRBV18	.	TGTGCCAGCTCACCAAGGACAGGGGATATCAATCAGCCCCAGCATTTT	CASSPRTGDINQPQHF
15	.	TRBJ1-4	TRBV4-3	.	TGCGCCAGCAGCCAAGAGACAACAACTAATGAAAAACTGTTTTTT	CASSQETTTNEKLFF
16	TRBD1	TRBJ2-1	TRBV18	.	TGTGCCAGCTCACCACCTTTGGACAGGGTCCAGAATGAGCAGTTCTTC	CASSPPLDRVQNEQFF
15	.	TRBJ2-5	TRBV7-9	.	TGTGCCAGCAGCTTTGTATCAGGGGGGAAAGAGACCCAGTACTTC	CASSFVSGGKETQYF
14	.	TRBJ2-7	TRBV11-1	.	TGTGCCAGCAGCCCGAGACAGGGAGGTTACGAGCAGTCCTTC	CASSPRQGGYEQSF
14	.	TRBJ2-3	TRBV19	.	TGTGCCAGTAGTATAGCACAGGGCACAGATACGCAGTATTTT	CASSIAQGTDTQYF
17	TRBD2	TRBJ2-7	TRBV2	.	TGTGCCAGCAGCCCTGGGACTAGCGGGGGGGGGCCCTACGAGCAGTACTTC	CASSPGTSGGGPYEQYF
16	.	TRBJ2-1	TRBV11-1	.	TGTGCCAGCAGCTTATTCTCGGGGGTTGAAGGCAATGAGCAGTTCTTC	CASSLFSGVEGNEQFF
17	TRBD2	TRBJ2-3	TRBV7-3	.	TGTGCCAGCAGCCCCGGCGCCGCGGGGGGGCGTTCAGATACGCAGTATTTT	CASSPGAAGGRSDTQYF
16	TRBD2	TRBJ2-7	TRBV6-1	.	TGTGCCAGCAGTGAAGGGTCTAGCGGGGGTGGTTACGAGCAGTACTTC	CASSEGSSGGGYEQYF
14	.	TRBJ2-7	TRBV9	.	TGTGCCAGCAGCGTAGGCAGGGGCGAATACGAGCAGTACTTC	CASSVGRGEYEQYF
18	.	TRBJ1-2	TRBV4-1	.	TGCGCCAGCAGCCAAAACCCCCAGGACAGCCGAGGGAACTATGGCTACACCTTC	CASSQNPQDSRGNYGYTF
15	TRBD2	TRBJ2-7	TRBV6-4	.	TGTGCCAGCAGTGCGCTAGCGGGGACCTCCTACGAGCAGTACTTC	CASSALAGTSYEQYF
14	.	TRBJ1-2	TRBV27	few	TGTGCCAGCGGTAGGGTGGGGGCAGACTATGGCTACACCTTC	CASGRVGADYGYTF
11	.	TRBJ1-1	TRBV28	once	TGTGCCAGCAGTTCACTTGCCGGTGCTTTCTTT	CASSSLAGAFF
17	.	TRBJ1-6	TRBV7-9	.	TGTGCCAGCAGCTTAGTTCGGTTAAGCTCCTATAATTCACCCCCCCACTTT	CASSLVRLSSYNSPPHF
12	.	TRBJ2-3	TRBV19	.	TGTGCCACTGAGGGAACCTCAGATACGCAGTATTTT	CATEGTSDTQYF
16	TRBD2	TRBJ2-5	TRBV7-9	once	TGTTCCAGCAGCTTAGCGGGACTAGCGGGGTCAGAGACCCAGTACTTC	CSSSLAGLAGSETQYF